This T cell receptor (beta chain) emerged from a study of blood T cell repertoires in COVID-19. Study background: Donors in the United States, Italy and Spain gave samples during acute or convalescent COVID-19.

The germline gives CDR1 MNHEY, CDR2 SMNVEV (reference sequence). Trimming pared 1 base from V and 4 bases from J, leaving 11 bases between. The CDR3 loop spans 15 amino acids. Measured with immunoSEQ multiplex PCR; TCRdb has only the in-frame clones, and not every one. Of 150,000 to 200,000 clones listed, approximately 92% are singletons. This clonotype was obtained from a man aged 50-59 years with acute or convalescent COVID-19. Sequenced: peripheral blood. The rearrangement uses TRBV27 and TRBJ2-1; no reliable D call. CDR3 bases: TGTGCCAGCAGTTTATACGGTACAGAATACAATGAGCAGTTCTTC. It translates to CASSLYGTEYNEQFF.